The present entry profiles one T cell receptor beta chain with its context. What it binds is not known. This entry belongs to a study of OX40 agonist ivuxolimab in advanced cancers. Findings of the study overall: On average, a greater number of expanded clones characterised CD8+ T cells relative to CD4+. The 0.1-3.0 mg/kg partial responders had among the lowest clonal expansion. The study observed clonal expansion of CD4+ and CD8+ blood T cells by week 6 at 0.1 to 3.0 mg/kg.

Deletions cut 8 bases from V and 2 bases from J, with 17 bases between. The CDR3 runs to 14 residues. The germline gives CDR1 SGHRS, CDR2 YFSETQ. The data were produced by immunoSEQ multiplex PCR, yet TCRdb's version contains in-frame clones alone and is incomplete. The repertoire includes roughly 46,000 clones, 70% to 90% of them detected once, and 14% sits in the top ten. Sequenced here: CD4+ or CD8+ T cells sorted from blood, sampled in a trial of the OX40 agonist ivuxolimab. This sequence was found in an adult with an advanced solid tumor such as melanoma, head and neck, liver or kidney cancer. V and J are TRBV5-1 and TRBJ2-7; maybe TRBD1 (6 bases). CDR3 sequence reads: CASTSGTRPYEQYF. CDR3 nucleotides: TGCGCCAGTACCTCCGGGACAAGACCCTACGAGCAGTACTTC.